The next 13 T cell receptor beta chains were all read from a single sample in a study of identifying expanded T cells in peripheral blood. Libraries were prepared by immunoSEQ multiplex PCR; TCRdb keeps only in-frame clonotypes and omits some of them. Of 75,000 to 95,000 clones in the sample, more than 75% were seen once. Sequencing was performed on blood. All receptors come from a person aged 18 to 70 in good health.

The chain links TRBV7-9 to TRBJ1-1, with D perhaps TRBD1 (6 bases). CDR1 and CDR2 from the germline V gene are SEHNR and FQNEAQ (reference sequence). The CDR3 spans 13 residues. V was pared by 4 bases and J by 2 bases, with 8 bases between. DNA for the CDR3: TGTGCCAGCAGCTCACAGGGAAACACTGAAGCTTTCTTT. Translating it yields CASSSQGNTEAFF.

V is TRBV9 and J is TRBJ2-7; tentative D call: TRBD2 (7 bases). With 0 bases removed from V and 3 bases from J, the gap between germline ends came to 10 bases. Germline V lookup: CDR1 SGDLS, CDR2 YYNGEE. The CDR3 has 14 residues. The CDR3 loop reads CASSVGEGGYEQYF. Written as DNA, the CDR3 is TGTGCCAGCAGCGTAGGGGAGGGGGGCTACGAGCAGTACTTC.

For this clone: Compared with germline, one end of the junction differs, possibly owing to a read error. CDR3 loop: CASGLQNTEAFF. In nucleotides, the CDR3 is TGTGCCAGCGGCTTACAGAACACTGAAGCTTTCTTT. The J gene is TRBJ1-1, the V gene TRBV7-2; no definite D call. CDR1 is SGHTA, CDR2 FQGNSA, per germline. This CDR3 is built from 12 residues.

The rearrangement uses TRBV11-2 and TRBJ1-1; D is ambiguous. CDR1 SGHAT and CDR2 FQNNGV come from the germline V gene. The CDR3 is made up of 12 amino acids. The germline V and J ends were trimmed by 0 bases and 8 bases, with 7 bases remaining between them. CDR3 nucleotide sequence: TGTGCCAGCAGCTTAGACGTTAGGGAAGCTTTCTTT. This translates into CASSLDVREAFF.

The gene calls are TRBV10-3 and TRBJ1-1; 8 bases line up with TRBD1. The CDR3 consists of 16 residues. The germline V gene encodes CDR1 ENHRY and CDR2 SYGVKD. V was pared by 4 bases and J by 5 bases, with 12 bases of the junction left unmatched. CDR3 loop: CAISGQGQGGQTEAFF. In DNA form, the CDR3 reads TGTGCCATCAGTGGACAGGGGCAGGGGGGACAGACTGAAGCTTTCTTT.

This chain uses TRBV25-1 with TRBJ1-1, with a possible D match to TRBD1 (5 bases). Germline V gene sequence: CDR1 MGHDK, CDR2 SYGVNS. The CDR3 covers 15 residues. Trimming removed 3 bases from V and 2 bases from J, with 13 bases in between. The CDR3 DNA follows: TGTGCCAGCAGTGAGGGGCCTACATCAAACACTGAAGCTTTCTTT. Its protein product is CASSEGPTSNTEAFF.

The CDR3 here is CASRGTVAKNIQYF. CDR3 DNA: TGTGCCAGCAGGGGGACAGTAGCCAAAAACATTCAGTACTTC. The V and J genes are TRBV6-5 and TRBJ2-4; 7 bases map to TRBD1. V shed 6 bases, J shed 0 bases, and the junction held 2 bases outside the gene matches. The CDR3 runs to 14 residues. Germline V gene sequence: CDR1 MNHEY, CDR2 SVGAGI.

The V gene is TRBV30, the J gene TRBJ1-3, with D unresolved. Germline V lookup: CDR1 GTSNPN, CDR2 SVGIG (reference sequence). CDR3 size: 11 residues. Trimming removed 3 bases at V and 4 bases at J, with 4 bases between. CDR3 amino acids: CAWRVGNTIYF. DNA for the CDR3: TGTGCCTGGAGGGTGGGAAACACCATATATTTT.

This sequence joins TRBV7-9 and TRBJ1-2; 11 bases agree with TRBD1. CDR1 and CDR2 (germline): SEHNR, FQNEAQ (reference sequence). CDR3 length: 16 amino acids. Trimming took 5 bases from V and 5 from J; bases not matched to a gene: 10. The CDR3: CASSPGGTGGGYGYTF. Here the CDR3 DNA reads TGTGCCAGCAGCCCAGGCGGGACAGGGGGAGGTTATGGCTACACCTTC.

The chain employs TRBV27 and TRBJ1-6, with TRBD1 as a possible D gene (6 bases). Germline CDR1 MNHEY, CDR2 SMNVEV (reference sequence). The CDR3 length is 16 residues. V was trimmed by 3 bases and J by 2 bases, leaving 11 bases between them. This CDR3 reads CASSFSDRTYNSPLHF. The CDR3 region has the DNA TGTGCCAGCAGTTTTTCTGACAGGACCTATAATTCACCCCTCCACTTT.

The chain links TRBV6-1 to TRBJ2-3, with TRBD1 as a possible D gene (6 bases). Germline V lookup: CDR1 MNHNS, CDR2 SASEGT. The CDR3 covers 17 residues. Trimming pared 0 bases from V and 0 bases from J, leaving 13 bases between. CDR3 bases: TGTGCCAGCAGTGAAGCGCTTCGACAGGCGAGCACAGATACGCAGTATTTT. Protein: CASSEALRQASTDTQYF.

This clone was seen a single time. This sequence joins TRBV21-1 and TRBJ1-1. TRBV21-1 is recorded as a pseudogene. The CDR3 sequence is 13 residues long. The CDR3 is CASSKAQSAEAFF. CDR3 sequence (DNA): TGTGCCAGCAGCAAAGCACAGAGCGCTGAAGCTTTCTTT.

V gene TRBV5-1 combines with J gene TRBJ2-1; D is perhaps TRBD1 (6 bases). Germline CDR1 is SGHRS and CDR2 is YFSETQ. V lost 7 bases to trimming and J lost 12 bases, with 23 bases between them. This CDR3 is built from 14 residues. CDR3 loop: CASGEMTGVPGQFF. The CDR3 DNA follows: TGCGCCAGCGGCGAGATGACAGGCGTACCGGGGCAGTTCTTC.